This T cell receptor beta chain was retrieved from a study of PD-1 and CTLA-4 blockade in melanoma. V shed 3 bases and J shed 6 bases, with 12 bases lying between them. This CDR3 comprises 14 residues. Germline CDR1 is LNHDA and CDR2 is SQIVND (reference sequence). Only in-frame clones appear in the TCRdb table, and some are missing; sequencing was by immunoSEQ multiplex PCR. The profile covers tens of thousands of clones, with around 93% appearing a single time and about 8% taken by the ten largest. The starting material was CD8+ T cells from peripheral blood, obtained from a patient given anti-PD-1 treatment. The chain recombines TRBV19 with TRBJ1-5, with D hard to call. This clonotype originated in a human donor with melanoma. CDR3 in amino acids: CASSIRAPGQPQHF. CDR3 in DNA: TGTGCCAGTAGTATTAGGGCGCCGGGTCAGCCCCAGCATTTT.